Following are 26 T cell receptor beta chains from one sample sequenced in a study of CD8+ T cells in alopecia areata. Sample treatment: oral pan-JAK inhibitor, 5-10 mg twice daily. Following extraction, RNA underwent reverse transcription to cDNA, which served as the sequencing template. Data came from immunoSEQ multiplex PCR; TCRdb stores just in-frame clones and leaves some out. The sample yields 200,000 to 250,000 clones, roughly 64% seen once. The input for sequencing was CD4+ T cells sorted from blood, taken at week 4, from a patient treated with tofacitinib. The receptors derive from a human donor with alopecia areata.

This chain connects TRBV2 to TRBJ2-5, with D unresolved. V lost 3 bases, J lost 1 base, and 6 bases lay in between. Looked up from germline, CDR1 is SNHLY and CDR2 is FYNNEI. This CDR3 has 13 residues. The CDR3 region has the DNA TGTGCCAGCAGTGACCCAGTCCAAGAGACCCAGTACTTC. It specifies CASSDPVQETQYF.

Details on this clone: The sample contains more than one DNA sequence encoding this CDR3. The rearrangement uses TRBV4-1 and TRBJ2-5; no definite D call. V was pared by 1 base and J by 3 bases, with 9 bases between. CDR1 is MGHRA and CDR2 is YSYEKL in the germline V gene. The CDR3 runs to 14 residues. CDR3 amino acids: CASSQGSGKETQYF. DNA of the CDR3: TGCGCCAGCAGCCAAGGCAGTGGAAAAGAGACCCAGTACTTC.

This chain connects TRBV7-2 to TRBJ1-1, with a possible D match to TRBD1 (5 bases). Germline V CDR1 and CDR2: SGHTA, FQGNSA. This CDR3 has 13 amino acids. V was trimmed by 4 bases and J by 4 bases, leaving 10 bases between them. CDR3 DNA sequence: TGTGCCAGCAGCTCAGGGACTGGCACTGAAGCTTTCTTT. Its translation is CASSSGTGTEAFF.

The V gene is TRBV7-3, the J gene TRBJ2-1, with a weak D call TRBD2 (6 bases). Germline CDR1 is SGHTA and CDR2 is FQGTGA. The CDR3 sequence is 15 residues long. V gave up 4 bases and J gave up 5 bases, with 15 bases separating them. The CDR3 region is CASSSYGGSNNEQFF. The CDR3 bases are TGTGCCAGCAGCTCCTACGGAGGGTCAAACAATGAGCAGTTCTTC.

J is TRBJ1-2 and V is TRBV30, with D possibly matching TRBD1 (6 bases). From germline, CDR1 is GTSNPN and CDR2 SVGIG (reference sequence). The CDR3 extends over 13 amino acids. V shed 1 base and J shed 4 bases, with 10 bases lying between them. The CDR3 here is CAWSAGQPYGYTF. The CDR3 DNA sequence: TGTGCCTGGAGTGCCGGACAGCCCTATGGCTACACCTTC.

The V call is TRBV10-3, the J call TRBJ2-7, with D possibly matching TRBD1 (6 bases). V was shortened by 2 bases and J by 2 bases, with 10 bases between the two germline ends. Germline CDR1 reads ENHRY; CDR2 reads SYGVKD. The CDR3 is 14 residues long. The CDR3 region is CAISEDRSAYEQYF. The CDR3 nucleotides are TGTGCCATCAGTGAGGACAGGTCTGCCTACGAGCAGTACTTC.

This sequence joins TRBV6-5 and TRBJ2-3, with TRBD1 matching 7 bases. V trimming: 5 bases; J trimming: 1 base; junction bases outside the gene matches: 0. Germline CDR1 is MNHEY and CDR2 is SVGAGI. There are 13 residues in the CDR3. The CDR3 protein is CASSTGGTDTQYF. The CDR3, as DNA: TGTGCCAGCAGTACAGGGGGCACAGATACGCAGTATTTT.

V gene TRBV29-1 combines with J gene TRBJ1-1, with a tentative D call TRBD1 (6 bases). The length of the CDR3 is 13 residues. Between the trimmed V and J ends, which lost 7 bases and 0 bases, there was a span of 12 bases. CDR1 SQVTM and CDR2 ANQGSEA come from the germline V gene. CDR3 sequence reads: CSGRGQMNTEAFF. DNA of the CDR3: TGCAGCGGCCGAGGACAGATGAACACTGAAGCTTTCTTT. The complete variable domain, with remaining parts taken from reference TRBV29-1 and TRBJ1-1, reads SAVISQKPSRDICQRGTSLTIQCQVDSQVTMMFWYRQQPGQSLTLIATANQGSEATYESGFVIDKFPISRPNLTFSTLTVSNMSPEDSSIYLCSGRGQMNTEAFFGQGTRLTVV.

The rearrangement joins TRBV5-1 to TRBJ2-6; the D is unclear. The length of the CDR3 is 13 residues. Trimming took 2 bases from V and 3 from J, leaving 3 bases between them. Germline CDR1 and CDR2: SGHRS and YFSETQ. CDR3 in DNA: TGCGCCAGCAGCTTTGTTGGGGCCAACGTCCTGACTTTC. Amino acid sequence: CASSFVGANVLTF.

There are a few counts of this clone. The chain joins TRBV29-1 to TRBJ1-6; D remains unclear. Trimming stripped 5 bases from V and 5 bases from J, with 10 bases between. The CDR3 runs to 13 residues. Germline CDR1 reads SQVTM; CDR2 reads ANQGSEA. In nucleotides, the CDR3 is TGCAGCGTTCGAGAGGGTGATAATTCACCCCTCCACTTT. It encodes CSVREGDNSPLHF.

This clone was recorded once. V is TRBV9 and J is TRBJ2-7, with 10 bases identical to TRBD1. With 4 bases clipped from V and 6 bases from J, the junction kept 7 bases outside the gene matches. This CDR3 region has 14 residues. Germline V gene sequence: CDR1 SGDLS, CDR2 YYNGEE. DNA for the CDR3: TGTGCCAGCAGCCCTCGGACAGGGGGTGGCGAGCAGTACTTC. Its protein product is CASSPRTGGGEQYF. The full variable domain, rest sourced from reference TRBV9 and TRBJ2-7, is DSGVTQTPKHLITATGQRVTLRCSPRSGDLSVYWYQQSLDQGLQFLIQYYNGEERAKGNILERFSAQQFPDLHSELNLSSLELGDSALYFCASSPRTGGGEQYFGPGTRLTVT.

This clone was recorded only once. The V gene is TRBV27, the J gene TRBJ2-1; D may match TRBD1 or TRBD2 (5 bases each). Per the germline V gene, CDR1 is MNHEY and CDR2 is SMNVEV (reference sequence). The CDR3 has 15 residues. V lost 2 bases, J lost 7 bases, and 15 bases lay in between. The CDR3 DNA reads TGTGCCAGCAGTTTAATGTCTCAGGGAGTAAATGAGCAGTTCTTC. Translating it yields CASSLMSQGVNEQFF.

The chain combines TRBV23-1 with TRBJ1-6; no definite D call. TRBV23-1 qualifies as an ORF whose function is uncertain. The CDR3 consists of 12 residues. V lost 3 bases and J lost 9, with 6 bases in between. CDR3: CASSQGRSPLHF. DNA for the CDR3: TGCGCCAGCAGTCAGGGCCGTTCACCCCTCCACTTT.

A remark on this clone: The sample carries other DNA sequences with the same CDR3. The chain is built from TRBV30 and TRBJ1-5, with D unresolved. Germline V CDR1 and CDR2: GTSNPN, SVGIG (reference sequence). With 0 bases removed from V and 4 bases from J, the gap between germline ends came to 7 bases. CDR3 length: 13 amino acids. CDR3 DNA sequence: TGTGCCTGGAGTGTCGGCAGTAATCAGCCCCAGCATTTT. This codes for CAWSVGSNQPQHF.

The V and J genes are TRBV7-8 and TRBJ2-1; D is possibly TRBD2 (5 bases). Trimming left V 3 bases short and J 2 bases short, with 11 bases between. From germline, CDR1 is SGHVS and CDR2 FQNEAQ. This CDR3 is 15 amino acids long. CDR3 sequence (DNA): TGTGCCAGCAGCTTCGCATCTAGCACCTACAATGAGCAGTTCTTC. Amino acids: CASSFASSTYNEQFF.

This clone has ten or more counts. Other DNA sequences in the sample encode the same CDR3. The gene calls are TRBV5-1 and TRBJ1-5; no firm D call. V lost 0 bases and J 4 bases, leaving 8 bases between the germline ends. This CDR3 spans 14 amino acids. Germline V CDR1 and CDR2: SGHRS, YFSETQ. The CDR3 loop is CASSLVGGNQPQHF. CDR3 bases: TGCGCCAGCAGCTTGGTAGGCGGTAATCAGCCCCAGCATTTT. Together with reference TRBV5-1 and TRBJ1-5, the CDR3 gives the full variable domain: KAGVTQTPRYLIKTRGQQVTLSCSPISGHRSVSWYQQTPGQGLQFLFEYFSETQRNKGNFPGRFSGRQFSNSRSEMNVSTLELGDSALYLCASSLVGGNQPQHFGDGTRLSIL.

This clone came up once. The chain links TRBV2 to TRBJ1-2; D remains unclear. The CDR3 consists of 15 residues. V lost 2 bases and J lost 0, with 10 bases in between. Germline CDR1 SNHLY, CDR2 FYNNEI. This CDR3 reads CASSEWTGANYGYTF. For the CDR3, the DNA is TGTGCCAGCAGTGAATGGACGGGCGCTAACTATGGCTACACCTTC.

The chain couples TRBV7-8 to TRBJ1-2, with a possible D match to TRBD1 (5 bases). Trimming left V 3 bases short and J 3 bases short, with 11 bases between. The CDR3 runs to 14 residues. Germline lookup yields CDR1 SGHVS and CDR2 FQNEAQ. CDR3 protein: CASSFEGRDYGYTF. The CDR3 DNA reads as TGTGCCAGCAGCTTCGAGGGCAGGGACTATGGCTACACCTTC.

This rearrangement joins TRBV9 to TRBJ2-1; 8 bases are shared with TRBD1. The V and J ends lost 1 base and 11 bases, in that order; junction bases with no gene match: 8. Germline values: CDR1 SGDLS, CDR2 YYNGEE. The CDR3 length is 14 residues. The CDR3 region has the DNA TGTGCCAGCAGCGTACAGTGGACAGGGACTCAGCAGTTCTTC. Translating it yields CASSVQWTGTQQFF.

This clone appeared a few times. The rearrangement joins TRBV2 to TRBJ1-2, with a tentative D call TRBD1 (5 bases). The V gene lost 5 bases and the J gene lost 8 bases, with 15 bases spanning the gap. The CDR3 totals 13 residues. Per germline, CDR1 SNHLY and CDR2 FYNNEI. CDR3 sequence (DNA): TGTGCCAGCAGTATCGACAGCCCCGACGGCTACACCTTC. Translating gives CASSIDSPDGYTF. The full variable domain, completed using reference TRBV2 and TRBJ1-2, is EPEVTQTPSHQVTQMGQEVILRCVPISNHLYFYWYRQILGQKVEFLVSFYNNEISEKSEIFDDQFSVERPDGSNFTLKIRSTKLEDSAMYFCASSIDSPDGYTFGSGTRLTVV.

This clone was seen only a few times. The chain employs TRBV2 and TRBJ2-3; 11 bases map to TRBD2. CDR1 is SNHLY, CDR2 FYNNEI, per germline. Germline trimming cut 6 bases from V and 3 bases from J; bases unmatched to any gene: 5. This CDR3 spans 15 amino acids. The CDR3 loop is CASRTSGALTDTQYF. DNA for the CDR3: TGTGCCAGCAGGACTAGCGGGGCGCTGACAGATACGCAGTATTTT.

The chain combines TRBV2 with TRBJ1-6; no definite D call. Germline assignment: CDR1 SNHLY and CDR2 FYNNEI. This CDR3 is 15 amino acids long. V dropped 0 bases and J dropped 6 bases, with 9 bases sitting between them. The CDR3 DNA follows: TGTGCCAGCAGTGAAGCGCGCACAGCTAATTCACCCCTCCACTTT. Its translation: CASSEARTANSPLHF.

The chain links TRBV4-2 to TRBJ2-5, with 9 nucleotides matching TRBD2. Trimming took 1 base from V and 1 from J; bases not matched to a gene: 4. Germline-derived CDR1 and CDR2 are LGHNA and YNFKEQ. This CDR3 region has 16 residues. The CDR3 sequence is CASSQASGGFQETQYF. The CDR3 DNA is TGTGCCAGCAGCCAAGCCAGCGGGGGGTTCCAAGAGACCCAGTACTTC.

The chain carries TRBV11-2 and TRBJ2-7, with D perhaps TRBD1 or TRBD2 (5 bases each). CDR1 is SGHAT, CDR2 FQNNGV, per germline. The length of the CDR3 is 15 residues. The V gene lost 1 base and the J gene lost 0 bases, with 10 bases spanning the gap. CDR3 bases: TGTGCCAGCAGCTTAGGGGGAGACAGCTCCTACGAGCAGTACTTC. Its protein is CASSLGGDSSYEQYF. The full variable domain, its missing parts supplied by reference TRBV11-2 and TRBJ2-7, is EAGVAQSPRYKIIEKRQSVAFWCNPISGHATLYWYQQILGQGPKLLIQFQNNGVVDDSQLPKDRFSAERLKGVDSTLKIQPAKLEDSAVYLCASSLGGDSSYEQYFGPGTRLTVT.

This clone turned up a few times. J is TRBJ2-7 and V is TRBV11-3, with 11 bases fitting TRBD1. This CDR3 contains 13 residues. J lost 5 bases, V lost 5 bases, and 2 bases had no gene match. CDR1 SGHNT and CDR2 YENEEA come from the germline V gene. The CDR3 nucleotides are TGTGCCAGCAGCCCGGGACAGGGGGACGAGCAGTACTTC. As protein: CASSPGQGDEQYF. The variable domain in full, completed from reference TRBV11-3 and TRBJ2-7, reads EAGVVQSPRYKIIEKKQPVAFWCNPISGHNTLYWYLQNLGQGPELLIRYENEEAVDDSQLPKDRFSAERLKGVDSTLKIQPAELGDSAVYLCASSPGQGDEQYFGPGTRLTVT.

This clone occurred once. This chain joins TRBV4-1 and TRBJ1-3; 7 nucleotides align to TRBD1. Looked up from germline, CDR1 is MGHRA and CDR2 is YSYEKL. The V and J ends lost 3 bases and 3 bases, in that order; junction bases with no gene match: 5. The length of the CDR3 is 15 residues. Here the CDR3 DNA reads TGCGCCAGCAGCCAGACCGGGACAGTTGGAAACACCATATATTTT. Translated: CASSQTGTVGNTIYF.